A single TCR beta chain is shown here with its context. The source of the sample is a study of blood T cell repertoires in COVID-19. The method was immunoSEQ multiplex PCR; TCRdb's version includes in-frame clones alone and lacks a portion of them. This sample has about 340,000 clones, with around 90% found just once. Cohort 3 donors counted as recovered after two negative PCRs, clearance, or resolved symptoms. The TCR was taken from a woman under 40 who had recovered from COVID-19. The material sequenced was PBMCs or T cells enriched from blood (not recorded which).

CDR3 in amino acids: CASSPRGQGNSPLHF. The DNA for the CDR3 is TGTGCCAGCTCACCACGCGGCCAGGGAAATTCACCCCTCCACTTT. V usage is TRBV18 and J usage is TRBJ1-6; D is perhaps TRBD1 (5 bases). V lost 1 base and J 7 bases, leaving 11 bases between the germline ends. Germline V lookup: CDR1 KGHSH, CDR2 LQKENI. This CDR3 is 15 amino acids long. The entire variable domain, with the rest obtained from reference TRBV18 and TRBJ1-6, is as follows: NAGVMQNPRHLVRRRGQEARLRCSPMKGHSHVYWYRQLPEEGLKFMVYLQKENIIDESGMPKERFSAEFPKEGPSILRIQQVVRGDSAAYFCASSPRGQGNSPLHFGNGTRLTVT.